This T cell receptor beta chain stems from a study of beta chain features in type 1 diabetes. Study as a whole: What patients shared with healthy donors was a similar profile of age, gender and cell yields. Sorted cells from all samples, numbering roughly 100 million, were examined.

Notes on the study in general: Type 1 diabetes patients showed fewer insertions and more deletions at VDJ junctions.

The sequenced template was cDNA made from the entire isolated RNA. Sequencing was performed with immunoSEQ multiplex PCR; in TCRdb, only in-frame clones are kept and a portion is missing. Of around 310,000 clones in the sample, more than 9.5% were seen once. V gave up 4 bases and J gave up 1 base; unmatched junction bases: 7. The germline CDR1 and CDR2 sequences are MDHEN and SYDVKM. CDR3 size: 16 residues. In its sample, this clone was seen a few times. Antigen: not known. This chain links TRBV28 with TRBJ2-7; TRBD2 agrees at 10 bases. The receptor comes from a woman aged 25 to 39 in good health. The source material was naive CD4+ T cells from blood. DNA for the CDR3: TGTGCCAGCAGTTCGCCCCCACTAGCGGGGTCCTACGAGCAGTACTTC. Translating gives CASSSPPLAGSYEQYF.